Shown below are 18 T cell receptor beta chains from a single sample sequenced in a study of T cell repertoires in cytomegalovirus infection. What these receptors recognize is not known. Via MiXCR, TCRdb re-called the reads, giving one row per CDR3 protein. The sample holds 830,000 or so distinct CDR3 sequences; around a third are singletons and the top ten take 12%. The sample was cultured CD8+ T cells from PBMCs, taken from culture after CMV antigen stimulation. All receptors come from a human donor in good health (CMV status not recorded). Some clones in this sample may be carry-over from other donors' samples.

Note on this clonotype: A much bigger clone sits one base away, suggesting this may be a read error. The chain recombines TRBV7-2 with TRBJ2-5, with 8 bases aligning to TRBD2. The CDR3 totals 15 residues. Per the germline V gene, CDR1 is SGHTA and CDR2 is FQGNSA. V lost 4 bases and J lost 3; bases outside the gene matches: 7. Written as DNA, the CDR3 is TGTGCCAGCAGCTCGTTCGGGGGGGTTGAAGAGACCCAGTACTTC. Translating gives CASSSFGGVEETQYF. The full variable domain, in which reference TRBV7-2 and TRBJ2-5 provide the parts outside the CDR3, is GAGVSQSPSNKVTEKGKDVELRCDPISGHTALYWYRQSLGQGLEFLIYFQGNSAPDKSGLPSDRFSAERTGGSVSTLTIQRTQQEDSAVYLCASSSFGGVEETQYFGPGTRLLVL.

This clonotype was detected only a few times. The rearrangement uses TRBV6-1 and TRBJ1-2, with a weak D call TRBD1 (6 bases). V lost 4 bases, J lost 0 bases, and 9 bases lay in between. Germline CDR1 reads MNHNS; CDR2 reads SASEGT. The length of the CDR3 is 14 residues. CDR3 region: CASSGRDTNYGYTF. CDR3 in DNA: TGTGCCAGCAGTGGCCGGGACACTAACTATGGCTACACCTTC.

This chain uses TRBV6-4 with TRBJ2-3; 15 bases are a match to TRBD2. The CDR3 spans 19 residues. CDR1 is MRHNA and CDR2 is SNTAGT in the germline V gene. The J segment lost 0 bases and the V segment lost 0 bases, leaving 4 bases of the junction unmatched. The CDR3 DNA reads as TGTGCCAGCAGTGACTCCGGACTAGCGGGGGGGTCTAGCACAGATACGCAGTATTTT. Its protein is CASSDSGLAGGSSTDTQYF.

This chain links TRBV10-3 with TRBJ1-5; possibly TRBD1 for D (5 bases). The ends were cut back, 3 bases at V and 6 bases at J, with 12 bases in the middle. CDR1 is ENHRY and CDR2 is SYGVKD in the germline V gene. The CDR3 spans 14 residues. The CDR3 region has the DNA TGTGCCATCAGTGACACCACCGGGGCTCAGCCCCAGCATTTT. It translates to CAISDTTGAQPQHF.

J is TRBJ2-1 and V is TRBV7-6; D possibly corresponds to TRBD1 (6 bases). The germline V gene has CDR1 SGHVS and CDR2 FNYEAQ. Between the trimmed V and J ends, which lost 2 bases and 6 bases, there was a span of 14 bases. The CDR3 loop spans 15 amino acids. CDR3 sequence: CASSLQGGHCNEQFF. CDR3 DNA sequence: TGTGCCAGCAGCTTACAAGGGGGACACTGCAATGAGCAGTTCTTC.

The gene calls are TRBV5-5 and TRBJ2-2, with a weak D call TRBD1 (6 bases). Between the trimmed V and J ends, which lost 7 bases and 0 bases, there was a span of 13 bases. The CDR3 has 15 amino acids. Germline assignment: CDR1 SGHKS and CDR2 YYEKEE (reference sequence). The CDR3 sequence: CASAEDSPNTGELFF. CDR3 coding DNA: TGTGCCAGCGCCGAGGACAGTCCGAACACCGGGGAGCTGTTTTTT.

This chain uses TRBV5-1 with TRBJ1-2, with a weak D call TRBD1 (6 bases). The germline V gene has CDR1 SGHRS and CDR2 YFSETQ. The CDR3 consists of 14 residues. The V and J ends lost 3 bases and 2 bases respectively, with 11 bases between them. This chain's CDR3 is CASSSAGDNYGYTF. CDR3 in DNA: TGCGCCAGCAGCTCCGCAGGGGACAACTATGGCTACACCTTC.

This clonotype was observed a handful of times. The J gene is TRBJ2-2, the V gene TRBV12-3 or TRBV12-4; perhaps D is TRBD1 or TRBD2 (5 bases each). The CDR3 consists of 16 residues. The V end lost 3 bases, the J end lost 4 bases, and 15 bases lay between the germline ends. The CDR3 reads CASSFSLRGTTGELFF. Written as DNA, the CDR3 is TGTGCCAGCAGTTTCTCTCTGAGAGGGACCACCGGGGAGCTGTTTTTT.

The rearrangement links TRBV2 to TRBJ2-7, with D possibly matching TRBD2 (7 bases). CDR3 length: 12 amino acids. Trimming left V 6 bases short and J 8 bases short, with 14 bases between. CDR1 and CDR2 from the germline V gene are SNHLY and FYNNEI. The CDR3 is CASSRRGAKQYV. The CDR3 nucleotides are TGTGCCAGCAGCCGCCGGGGGGCGAAGCAGTACGTC.

This clonotype was counted only a few times. The rearrangement links TRBV6-2 or TRBV6-3 to TRBJ1-1; D gene ambiguous. The V gene lost 7 bases and the J gene lost 4 bases, with 13 bases spanning the gap. CDR3 length: 13 amino acids. Germline CDR1 reads MNHEY; CDR2 reads SVGEGT. The CDR3 region has the DNA TGTGCCAGCACCCGCGGACGAGGCACTGAAGCTTTCTTT. This encodes CASTRGRGTEAFF.

In its sample, this clonotype was seen a few times. The chain has TRBV20-1 and TRBJ1-2, with D possibly being TRBD1 (5 bases). Trimming shortened V by 5 bases and J by 6 bases, and 16 bases separated the two germline ends. The CDR3 totals 13 residues. Germline V gene data show CDR1 as DFQATT and CDR2 as SNEGSKA (reference sequence). CDR3 DNA sequence: TGCAGTGCTTCCCTGGGGCAGGGTGATGGCTACACCTTC. Translating it yields CSASLGQGDGYTF.

The gene calls are TRBV6-6 and TRBJ1-2; perhaps TRBD1 as D (5 bases). Germline lookup yields CDR1 MNHNY and CDR2 SVGAGI (reference sequence). Trimming shortened V by 2 bases and J by 2 bases, and 12 bases separated the two germline ends. The CDR3 consists of 15 residues. The DNA for the CDR3 is TGTGCCAGCAGTTACCTCGACAGATACAACTATGGCTACACCTTC. It specifies CASSYLDRYNYGYTF.

The chain uses TRBV27 and TRBJ1-5; TRBD1 matches at 9 bases. Germline trimming cut 6 bases from V and 0 bases from J; bases unmatched to any gene: 9. Germline lookup yields CDR1 MNHEY and CDR2 SMNVEV (reference sequence). The CDR3 covers 17 residues. Here the CDR3 DNA reads TGTGCCAGCAGACCGGGACAGGGAATATATAGCAATCAGCCCCAGCATTTT. This codes for CASRPGQGIYSNQPQHF.

This clonotype was recorded at least ten times. The rearrangement links TRBV7-6 to TRBJ2-7, with D possibly being TRBD1 (8 bases). Germline values: CDR1 SGHVS, CDR2 FNYEAQ. This CDR3 spans 15 amino acids. Deletions cut 11 bases from V and 1 base from J, with 21 bases between. CDR3 sequence reads: CAAGDRGTWSYEQYV. The CDR3 DNA reads TGTGCCGCGGGAGACAGGGGTACATGGTCCTACGAGCAGTACGTC.

The V call is TRBV14, the J call TRBJ2-5; D remains unclear. Germline CDR1 and CDR2: SGHDN and FVKESK. The CDR3 has 18 residues. The germline V and J ends were trimmed by 0 bases and 3 bases, with 20 bases remaining between them. CDR3 in amino acids: CASSQDPEKDELEETQYF. The CDR3 coding sequence is TGTGCCAGCAGCCAAGACCCGGAGAAGGATGAGCTTGAAGAGACCCAGTACTTC.

In its sample, this clonotype was seen many times. The chain has TRBV28 and TRBJ1-2, with no clear D. The CDR3 sequence is 15 residues long. V was cut by 1 base and J by 3 bases, with 12 bases left in between. CDR1 and CDR2 from the germline V gene are MDHEN and SYDVKM. For the CDR3, the DNA is TGTGCCAGCAGTTTATTGGCCCGTAGGGACTATGGCTACACCTTC. Translated, it gives CASSLLARRDYGYTF.

In its sample, this clonotype was seen a few times. This chain connects TRBV6-5 to TRBJ2-7, with TRBD1 matching over 9 bases. Trimming cost V 3 bases and J 3 bases; bases outside gene matches: 12. The length of the CDR3 is 17 residues. The V gene's germline CDR1 is MNHEY and CDR2 SVGAGI. CDR3 nucleotides: TGTGCCAGCAGTTATTCCGGACAGGGGCGAAACCTCTACGAGCAGTACGTC. It is translated as CASSYSGQGRNLYEQYV.

This chain uses TRBV15 with TRBJ2-2, with D unclear. From germline, CDR1 is LNHNV and CDR2 YYDKDF (reference sequence). The CDR3 spans 13 residues. V was shortened by 8 bases and J by 6 bases, with 13 bases between the two germline ends. In DNA form, the CDR3 reads TGTGCCACCCACCCCGGTACGTCCGGGGAGCTGTTTTTT. Translated: CATHPGTSGELFF. Full variable domain (remainder filled in from reference TRBV15 and TRBJ2-2): DAMVIQNPRYQVTQFGKPVTLSCSQTLNHNVMYWYQQKSSQAPKLLFHYYDKDFNNEADTPDNFQSRRPNTSFCFLDIRSPGLGDTAMYLCATHPGTSGELFFGEGSRLTVL.